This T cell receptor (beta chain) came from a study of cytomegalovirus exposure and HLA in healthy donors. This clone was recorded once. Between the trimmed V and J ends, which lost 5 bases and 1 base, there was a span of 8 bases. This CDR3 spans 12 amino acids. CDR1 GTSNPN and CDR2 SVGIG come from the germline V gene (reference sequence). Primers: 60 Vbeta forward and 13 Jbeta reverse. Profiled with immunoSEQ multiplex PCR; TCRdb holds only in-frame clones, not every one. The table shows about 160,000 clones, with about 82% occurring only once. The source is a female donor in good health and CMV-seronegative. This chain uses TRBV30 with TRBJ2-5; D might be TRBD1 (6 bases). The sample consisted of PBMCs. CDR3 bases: TGTGCCTGGGGACAGCTCCAAGAGACCCAGTACTTC. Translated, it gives CAWGQLQETQYF.